These T cell receptor beta chains were read from a single sample in a study of blood T cells in healthy people across ages. From the 5' RACE reads, TCRdb called clonotypes with MiXCR, one entry per CDR3 protein. This sample has about 730,000 distinct CDR3 sequences, with roughly 45% found just once. The sample was blood. Receptors originate from a woman in her fifties or sixties in good health. Both conserved end residues are part of each CDR3. The D gene is left open where the match is weak. Size tells how often a clone was seen (once, few, many) or the class of an expanded clone, and some rows leave it out.

TRBJ2-7 | TRBV30 | 14 | few | TRBD2 | CAWSLAGGLYEQYF | TGTGCCTGGAGTCTAGCGGGGGGGCTATACGAGCAGTACTTC
TRBJ1-1 | TRBV6-1 | 16 | few | - | CASRKDSTSMNTEAFF | TGTGCCAGCAGAAAGGACAGCACGAGTATGAACACTGAAGCTTTCTTT
TRBJ2-2 | TRBV3-1 | 14 | - | - | CASSHGEGSGELFF | TGTGCCAGCAGCCATGGTGAAGGGTCCGGGGAGCTGTTTTTT
TRBJ1-1 | TRBV21-1 | 14 | - | - | CARQGQRKNTEAFF | TGTGCCCGCCAGGGACAGAGGAAGAACACTGAAGCTTTCTTT
TRBJ1-6 | TRBV12-3/TRBV12-4 | 14 | few | TRBD1 | CASSLDRVGSPLHF | TGTGCCAGCAGTCTGGACAGGGTCGGCTCACCCCTCCACTTT
TRBJ2-7 | TRBV29-1 | 12 | many | - | CSVEERGYEQYF | TGCAGCGTTGAAGAAAGGGGCTACGAGCAGTACTTC
TRBJ2-4 | TRBV9 | 14 | - | TRBD1 | CASSAGGTKNIQYF | TGTGCCAGCAGCGCAGGGGGCACGAAAAACATTCAGTACTTC
TRBJ2-2 | TRBV5-6 | 16 | - | TRBD2 | CASSLSLAGYTGELFF | TGTGCCAGCAGCTTGAGCCTAGCGGGGTACACCGGGGAGCTGTTTTTT
TRBJ1-2 | TRBV20-1 | 13 | - | - | CSARVYQNYGYTF | TGCAGTGCTAGAGTGTACCAAAACTATGGCTACACCTTC
TRBJ2-7 | TRBV6-6 | 16 | few | - | CASSYSASGPLYEQYF | TGTGCCAGCAGTTACTCGGCGTCGGGTCCCCTCTACGAGCAGTACTTC
TRBJ2-1 | TRBV20-1 | 14 | many | - | CSAGPQGPYNEQFF | TGCAGTGCTGGACCACAGGGACCCTACAATGAGCAGTTCTTC
TRBJ2-7 | TRBV4-1 | 19 | - | - | CASSSLMIPSGVGYYEQYF | TGCGCCAGCAGCTCTCTTATGATACCCTCAGGGGTAGGTTACTACGAGCAGTACTTC
TRBJ1-2 | TRBV2 | 14 | - | - | CASSASGGALGYTF | TGTGCCAGCAGTGCTTCTGGCGGGGCCCTTGGCTACACCTTC
TRBJ2-5 | TRBV6-2/TRBV6-3 | 15 | - | TRBD1 | CVSRPEGQGSETQYF | TGTGTCAGCAGACCCGAGGGACAGGGCAGCGAGACCCAGTACTTC
TRBJ2-1 | TRBV7-9 | 15 | few | TRBD1 | CASSLPGQGYNEQFF | TGTGCCAGCAGCTTACCGGGACAGGGGTACAATGAGCAGTTCTTC
TRBJ1-2 | TRBV29-1 | 14 | few | TRBD1 | CSVPEQGAVKGYTF | TGCAGCGTTCCGGAGCAGGGGGCGGTGAAGGGCTACACCTTC
TRBJ2-7 | TRBV4-2 | 15 | - | TRBD2 | CASSPTSGRSYEQYF | TGTGCCAGCAGCCCCACTAGCGGGAGGTCCTACGAGCAGTACTTC
TRBJ2-1 | TRBV24-1 | 16 | few | - | CATSDYGGEVNNEQFF | TGTGCCACCAGTGATTATGGGGGCGAAGTGAACAATGAGCAGTTCTTC
TRBJ1-6 | TRBV15 | 12 | few | - | CATSLPWTPLHF | TGTGCCACCAGTTTACCGTGGACACCCCTCCACTTT
TRBJ2-1 | TRBV20-1 | 12 | - | - | CSAKQVYNEQFF | TGCAGTGCTAAACAGGTATACAATGAGCAGTTCTTC
TRBJ2-3 | TRBV6-1 | 18 | - | TRBD2 | CASSPSGTSGGGTDTQYF | TGTGCCAGCAGCCCCTCCGGGACTAGCGGTGGGGGCACAGATACGCAGTATTTT
TRBJ2-4 | TRBV7-2 | 12 | - | - | CASSPGMGTQYF | TGTGCCAGCAGCCCAGGGATGGGGACGCAGTACTTC